The T cell receptor beta chain described here comes from a study of T cell responses to AZD1222 COVID-19 vaccine. Notes on the study in general: Seropositive AZD1222 recipients at baseline numbered only 5 or 6. Samples come after the peak T cell response, not at day 14. Spike-specific TCR repertoires showed rising breadth and depth after two AZD1222 doses.

CDR1 MRHNA and CDR2 SNTAGT come from the germline V gene. Trimming took 2 bases from V and 0 from J, leaving 2 bases between them. CDR3 length: 14 residues. With regard to this clone: The antigen remains unidentified.

Method: immunoSEQ multiplex PCR; TCRdb's copy keeps in-frame clones and lacks some. This table holds around 160,000 clones, around nine tenths found once. The clonotype comes from an adult in good health. The sequences come from peripheral blood, collected on day 0 of AZD1222 vaccination. This chain joins TRBV6-4 and TRBJ2-6; no clear D gene. The DNA of the CDR3 is TGTGCCAGCAGTGACACCTCTGGGGCCAACGTCCTGACTTTC. As protein: CASSDTSGANVLTF.